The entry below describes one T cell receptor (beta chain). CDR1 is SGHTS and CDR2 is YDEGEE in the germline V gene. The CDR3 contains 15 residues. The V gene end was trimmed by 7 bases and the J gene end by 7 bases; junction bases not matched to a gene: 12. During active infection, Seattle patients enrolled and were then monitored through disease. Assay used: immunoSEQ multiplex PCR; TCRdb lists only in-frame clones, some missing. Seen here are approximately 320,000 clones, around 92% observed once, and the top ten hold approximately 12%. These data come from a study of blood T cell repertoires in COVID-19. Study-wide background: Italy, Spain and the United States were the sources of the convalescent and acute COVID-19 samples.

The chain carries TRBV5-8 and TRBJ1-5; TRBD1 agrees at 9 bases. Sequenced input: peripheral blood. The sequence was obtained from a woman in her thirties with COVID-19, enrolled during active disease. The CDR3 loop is CASRPGDRVGQPQHF. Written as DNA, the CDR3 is TGTGCCAGCCGCCCTGGGGACAGGGTAGGACAGCCCCAGCATTTT.